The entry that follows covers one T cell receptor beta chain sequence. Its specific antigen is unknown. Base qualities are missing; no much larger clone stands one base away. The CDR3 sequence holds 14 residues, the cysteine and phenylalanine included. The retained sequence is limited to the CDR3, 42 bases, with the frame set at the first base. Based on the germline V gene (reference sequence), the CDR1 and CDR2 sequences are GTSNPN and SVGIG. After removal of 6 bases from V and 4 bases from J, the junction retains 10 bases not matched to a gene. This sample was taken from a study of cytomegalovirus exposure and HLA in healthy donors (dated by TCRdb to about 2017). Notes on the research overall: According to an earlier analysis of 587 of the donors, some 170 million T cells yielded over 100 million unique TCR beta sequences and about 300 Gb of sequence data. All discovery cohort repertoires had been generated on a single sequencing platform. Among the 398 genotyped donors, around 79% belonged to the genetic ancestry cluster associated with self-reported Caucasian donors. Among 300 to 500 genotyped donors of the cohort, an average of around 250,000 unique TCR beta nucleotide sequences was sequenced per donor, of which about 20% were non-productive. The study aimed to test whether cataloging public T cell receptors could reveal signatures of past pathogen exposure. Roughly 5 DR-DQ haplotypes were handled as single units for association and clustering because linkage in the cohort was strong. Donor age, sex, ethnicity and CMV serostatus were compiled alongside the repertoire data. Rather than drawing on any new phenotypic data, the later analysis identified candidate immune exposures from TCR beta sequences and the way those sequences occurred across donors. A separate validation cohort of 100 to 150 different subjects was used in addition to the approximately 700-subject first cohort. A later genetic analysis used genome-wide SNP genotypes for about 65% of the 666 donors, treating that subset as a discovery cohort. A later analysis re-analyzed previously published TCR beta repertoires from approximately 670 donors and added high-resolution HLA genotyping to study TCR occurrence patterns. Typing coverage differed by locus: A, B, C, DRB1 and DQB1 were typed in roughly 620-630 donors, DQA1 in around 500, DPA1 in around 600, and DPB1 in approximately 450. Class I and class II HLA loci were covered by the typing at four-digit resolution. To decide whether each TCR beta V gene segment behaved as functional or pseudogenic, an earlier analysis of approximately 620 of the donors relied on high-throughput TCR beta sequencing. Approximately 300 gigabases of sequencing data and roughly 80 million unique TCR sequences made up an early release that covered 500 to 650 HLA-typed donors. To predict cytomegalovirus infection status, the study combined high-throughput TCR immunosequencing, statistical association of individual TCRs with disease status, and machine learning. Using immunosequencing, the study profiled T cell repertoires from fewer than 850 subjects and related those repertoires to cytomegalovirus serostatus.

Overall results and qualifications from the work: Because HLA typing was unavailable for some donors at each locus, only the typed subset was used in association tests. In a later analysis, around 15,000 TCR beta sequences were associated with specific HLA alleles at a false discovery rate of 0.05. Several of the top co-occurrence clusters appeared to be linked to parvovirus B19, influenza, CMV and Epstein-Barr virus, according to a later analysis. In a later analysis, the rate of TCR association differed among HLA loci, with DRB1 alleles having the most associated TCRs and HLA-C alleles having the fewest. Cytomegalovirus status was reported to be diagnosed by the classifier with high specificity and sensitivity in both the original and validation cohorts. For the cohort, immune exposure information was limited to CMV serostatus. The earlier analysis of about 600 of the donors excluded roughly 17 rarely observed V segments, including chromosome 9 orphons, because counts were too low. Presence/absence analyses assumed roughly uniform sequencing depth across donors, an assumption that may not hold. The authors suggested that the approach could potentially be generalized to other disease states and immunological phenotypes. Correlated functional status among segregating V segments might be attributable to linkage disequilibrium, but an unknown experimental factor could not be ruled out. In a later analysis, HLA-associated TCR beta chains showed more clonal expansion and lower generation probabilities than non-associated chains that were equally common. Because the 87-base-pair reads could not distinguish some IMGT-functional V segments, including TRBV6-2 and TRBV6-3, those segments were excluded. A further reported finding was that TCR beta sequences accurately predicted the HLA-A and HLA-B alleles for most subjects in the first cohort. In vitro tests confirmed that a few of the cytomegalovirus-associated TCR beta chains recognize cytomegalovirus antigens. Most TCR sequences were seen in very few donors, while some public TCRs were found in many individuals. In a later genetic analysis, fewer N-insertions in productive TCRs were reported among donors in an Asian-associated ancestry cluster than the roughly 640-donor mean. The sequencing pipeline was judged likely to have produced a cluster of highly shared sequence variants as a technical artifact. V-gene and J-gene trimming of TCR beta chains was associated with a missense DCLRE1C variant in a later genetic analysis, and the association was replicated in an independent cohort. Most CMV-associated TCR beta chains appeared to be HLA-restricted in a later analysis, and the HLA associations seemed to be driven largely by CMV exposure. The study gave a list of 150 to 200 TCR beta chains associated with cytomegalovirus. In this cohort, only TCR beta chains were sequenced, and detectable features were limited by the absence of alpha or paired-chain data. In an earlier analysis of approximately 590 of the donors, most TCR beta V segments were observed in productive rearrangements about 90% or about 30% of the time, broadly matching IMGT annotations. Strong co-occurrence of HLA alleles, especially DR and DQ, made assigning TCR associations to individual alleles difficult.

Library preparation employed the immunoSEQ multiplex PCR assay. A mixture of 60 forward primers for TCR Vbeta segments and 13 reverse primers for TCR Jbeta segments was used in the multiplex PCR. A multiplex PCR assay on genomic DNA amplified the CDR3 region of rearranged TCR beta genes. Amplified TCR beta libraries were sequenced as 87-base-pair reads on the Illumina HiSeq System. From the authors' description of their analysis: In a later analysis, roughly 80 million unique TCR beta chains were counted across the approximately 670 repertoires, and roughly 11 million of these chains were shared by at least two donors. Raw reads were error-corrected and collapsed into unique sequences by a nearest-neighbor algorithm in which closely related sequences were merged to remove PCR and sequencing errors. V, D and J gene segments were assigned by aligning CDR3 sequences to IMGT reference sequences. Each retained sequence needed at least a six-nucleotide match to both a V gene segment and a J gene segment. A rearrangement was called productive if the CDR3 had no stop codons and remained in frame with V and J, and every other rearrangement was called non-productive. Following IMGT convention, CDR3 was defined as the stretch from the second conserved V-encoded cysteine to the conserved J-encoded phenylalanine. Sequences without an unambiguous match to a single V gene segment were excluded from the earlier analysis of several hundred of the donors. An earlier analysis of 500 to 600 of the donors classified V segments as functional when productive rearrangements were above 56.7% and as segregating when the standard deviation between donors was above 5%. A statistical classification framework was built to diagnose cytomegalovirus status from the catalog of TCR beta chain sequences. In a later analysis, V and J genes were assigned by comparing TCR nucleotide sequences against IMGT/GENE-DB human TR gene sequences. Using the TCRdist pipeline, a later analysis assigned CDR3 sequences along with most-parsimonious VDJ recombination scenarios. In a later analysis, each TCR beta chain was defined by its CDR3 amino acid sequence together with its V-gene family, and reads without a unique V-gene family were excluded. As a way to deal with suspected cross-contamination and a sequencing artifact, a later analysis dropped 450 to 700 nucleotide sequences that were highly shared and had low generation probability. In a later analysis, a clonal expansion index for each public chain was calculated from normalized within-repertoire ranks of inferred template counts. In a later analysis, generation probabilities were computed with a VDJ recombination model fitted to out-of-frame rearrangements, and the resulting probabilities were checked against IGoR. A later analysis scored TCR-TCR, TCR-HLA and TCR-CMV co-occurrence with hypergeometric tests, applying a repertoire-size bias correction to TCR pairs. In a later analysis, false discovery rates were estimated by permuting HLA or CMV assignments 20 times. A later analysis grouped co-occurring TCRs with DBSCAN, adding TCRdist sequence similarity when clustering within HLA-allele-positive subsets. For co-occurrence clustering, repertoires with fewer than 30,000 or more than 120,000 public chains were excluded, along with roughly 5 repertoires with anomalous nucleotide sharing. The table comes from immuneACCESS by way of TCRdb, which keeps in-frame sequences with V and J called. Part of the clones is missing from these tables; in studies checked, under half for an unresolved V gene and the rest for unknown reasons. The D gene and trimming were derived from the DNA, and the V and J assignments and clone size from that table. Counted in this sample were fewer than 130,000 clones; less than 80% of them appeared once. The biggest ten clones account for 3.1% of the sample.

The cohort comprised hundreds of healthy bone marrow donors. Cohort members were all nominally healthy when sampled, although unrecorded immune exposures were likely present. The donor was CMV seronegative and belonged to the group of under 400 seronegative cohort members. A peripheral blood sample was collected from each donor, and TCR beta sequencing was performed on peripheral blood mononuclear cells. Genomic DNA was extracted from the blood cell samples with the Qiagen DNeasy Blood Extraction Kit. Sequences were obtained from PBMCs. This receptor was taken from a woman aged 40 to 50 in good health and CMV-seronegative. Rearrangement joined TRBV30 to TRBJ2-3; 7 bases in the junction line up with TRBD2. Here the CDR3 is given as CACSREVRSDTQYF. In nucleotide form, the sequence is TGTGCCTGTTCCCGGGAGGTGAGATCAGATACGCAGTATTTT.